Shown below are 14 T cell receptor beta chains from a single sample sequenced in a study of blood T cell repertoires in COVID-19. The repertoire was sequenced with immunoSEQ multiplex PCR; TCRdb's copy has only in-frame clones and lacks some. Counted here are under 250,000 clones, 86% occurring once; the ten biggest clones make up roughly 12%. Sequenced: peripheral blood. Source of these receptors: a man aged 80 or over with acute or convalescent COVID-19.

The chain joins TRBV14 to TRBJ2-7, with D perhaps matching TRBD2 (5 bases). Between the trimmed V and J ends, which lost 5 bases and 8 bases, there was a span of 13 bases. Germline V lookup: CDR1 SGHDN, CDR2 FVKESK. CDR3 length equals 12 residues. For the CDR3, the DNA is TGTGCCAGCAGCTTCGACCGAGGGAAGCAGTACTTC. Translating gives CASSFDRGKQYF.

The chain has TRBV5-1 and TRBJ1-6; D is perhaps TRBD1 (6 bases). Germline V CDR1 and CDR2: SGHRS, YFSETQ. V shed 2 bases and J shed 8 bases, with 11 bases lying between them. The CDR3 contains 14 residues. This CDR3 reads CASSFGQSDSPLHF. CDR3 sequence (DNA): TGCGCCAGCAGCTTTGGACAGTCGGATTCACCCCTCCACTTT.

The rearrangement joins TRBV27 to TRBJ1-1; 8 nucleotides agree with TRBD1. Trimming removed 3 bases from V and 0 bases from J; junction bases left unmatched: 6. The CDR3 extends over 16 amino acids. Per the germline V gene, CDR1 is MNHEY and CDR2 is SMNVEV (reference sequence). This chain's CDR3 is CASSFQGARMNTEAFF. DNA for the CDR3: TGTGCCAGCAGTTTTCAGGGGGCGCGGATGAACACTGAAGCTTTCTTT.

This clone was observed a single time. The gene calls are TRBV29-1 and TRBJ2-7; TRBD1 matches at 7 bases. CDR1 SQVTM and CDR2 ANQGSEA come from the germline V gene. V shed 7 bases and J 2 bases; nucleotides not matched to a gene: 5. This CDR3 region has 12 residues. The CDR3 nucleotides are TGCAGCGCCAGACAGGGCCCCTACGAGCAGTACTTC. Its translation: CSARQGPYEQYF.

As to this clone: Other nucleotide sequences in the sample specify the same CDR3. The J gene is TRBJ2-7, the V gene TRBV6-5, with D perhaps TRBD1 (5 bases). Trimming left V 5 bases short and J 4 bases short, with 9 bases between. Germline CDR1 is MNHEY and CDR2 is SVGAGI. The CDR3 extends over 12 amino acids. The DNA for the CDR3 is TGTGCCAGCAGTCGCGACAGTTACGAGCAGTACTTC. Protein: CASSRDSYEQYF.

The chain combines TRBV6-5 with TRBJ1-6; D is unclear. The germline V and J ends were trimmed by 6 bases and 8 bases, with 14 bases remaining between them. This CDR3 spans 14 amino acids. Germline-derived CDR1 and CDR2 are MNHEY and SVGAGI. CDR3 sequence: CASRDGRNYSPLHF. As DNA, the CDR3 is TGTGCCAGCAGGGATGGGCGTAATTATTCACCCCTCCACTTT.

The gene calls are TRBV4-1 and TRBJ2-7; tentatively, D is TRBD1 (6 bases). The CDR3 contains 17 residues. Trimming stripped 1 base from V and 1 base from J, with 17 bases between. Germline V gene lookup returns CDR1 MGHRA and CDR2 YSYEKL. The CDR3 loop reads CASSQAWPRTESYEQYF. The CDR3 region has the DNA TGCGCCAGCAGCCAAGCTTGGCCCCGGACAGAGTCCTACGAGCAGTACTTC.

The chain combines TRBV6-5 with TRBJ2-1; maybe TRBD1 (6 bases). CDR3 length: 15 residues. The germline V gene encodes CDR1 MNHEY and CDR2 SVGAGI. The V gene lost 6 bases and the J gene lost 3 bases, with 15 bases spanning the gap. CDR3 coding DNA: TGTGCCAGCAGGCCAGGGGCCACGAGCTACAATGAGCAGTTCTTC. Residues: CASRPGATSYNEQFF.

This clone has just a few counts. V is TRBV5-1 and J is TRBJ2-7; possible D gene TRBD1, 5 bases. This CDR3 has 14 amino acids. Germline V gene data show CDR1 as SGHRS and CDR2 as YFSETQ. Trimming left V 0 bases short and J 3 bases short, with 10 bases between. CDR3 amino acids: CASSLEGSYYEQYF. The CDR3 region has the DNA TGCGCCAGCAGCTTGGAGGGGTCCTACTACGAGCAGTACTTC.

This chain links TRBV19 with TRBJ2-7, with unresolved D. Trimming removed 2 bases at V and 2 bases at J, with 13 bases between. The CDR3 consists of 15 residues. Germline CDR1 and CDR2: LNHDA and SQIVND (reference sequence). CDR3 loop: CASSIFSVATYEQYF. The CDR3 DNA follows: TGTGCCAGTAGTATATTTTCGGTTGCGACCTACGAGCAGTACTTC.

The chain has TRBV19 and TRBJ1-3; no clear D gene. CDR1 LNHDA and CDR2 SQIVND come from the germline V gene (reference sequence). V was shortened by 0 bases and J by 0 bases, with 6 bases between the two germline ends. The CDR3 sequence is 15 residues long. CDR3 DNA sequence: TGTGCCAGTAGTATAGAAACGGGCTCTGGAAACACCATATATTTT. It translates to CASSIETGSGNTIYF. The variable domain in full, completed from reference TRBV19 and TRBJ1-3, reads DGGITQSPKYLFRKEGQNVTLSCEQNLNHDAMYWYRQDPGQGLRLIYYSQIVNDFQKGDIAEGYSVSREKKESFPLTVTSAQKNPTAFYLCASSIETGSGNTIYFGEGSWLTVV.

The chain is built from TRBV6-1 and TRBJ1-6; TRBD1 is a possible D gene (5 bases). This CDR3 spans 13 amino acids. CDR1 is MNHNS and CDR2 is SASEGT in the germline V gene. V shed 7 bases and J shed 5 bases, with 9 bases lying between them. The DNA of the CDR3 is TGTGCCAGCAACGGGGGGGATAATTCACCCCTCCACTTT. It codes for CASNGGDNSPLHF.

This chain uses TRBV6-2 or TRBV6-3 with TRBJ2-1, with TRBD1 as a possible D gene (6 bases). Germline CDR1 MNHEY, CDR2 SVGEGT. The V and J ends lost 4 bases and 5 bases respectively, with 9 bases between them. The CDR3 extends over 13 amino acids. Here the CDR3 reads CASSSTGNNEQFF. In DNA form, the CDR3 reads TGTGCCAGCAGTTCCACAGGGAACAATGAGCAGTTCTTC.

This chain links TRBV6-6 with TRBJ1-1; TRBD1 might be the D (5 bases). The CDR3 totals 14 residues. The ends were cut back, 8 bases at V and 1 base at J, with 14 bases in the middle. Germline loops: CDR1 MNHNY, CDR2 SVGAGI (reference sequence). CDR3 DNA: TGTGCCAGCCGGCAGGTCGGGGGGAACACTGAAGCTTTCTTT. Translated, it gives CASRQVGGNTEAFF.